These 17 T cell receptor beta chains originate from one sample sequenced in a study of T cells after yellow fever vaccination. TCRdb used MiXCR to reprocess the 5' RACE reads, holding one entry per CDR3 protein. The sample lists over 110,000 distinct CDR3 sequences, 7.7% occurring once. This sample comprised CD4+ T cells sorted from PBMCs, obtained 5 days after the yellow fever booster vaccination. These receptors were collected from a man younger than 40 who received the YFV17D yellow fever vaccine.

This chain joins TRBV28 and TRBJ2-1, with 7 bases identical to TRBD2. Germline V gene lookup returns CDR1 MDHEN and CDR2 SYDVKM. CDR3 length: 14 residues. Losses at the gene ends were 6 bases for V and 4 bases for J; bases not matched to a gene: 6. For the CDR3, the DNA is TGTGCCAGCAGGAGGGCGGGAGTGTACAATGAGCAGTTCTTC. This gives the protein CASRRAGVYNEQFF.

Only a few counts were recorded for this clonotype. The chain links TRBV6-6 to TRBJ1-1, with a tentative D call TRBD1 (6 bases). The V and J ends lost 8 bases and 6 bases respectively, with 16 bases between them. Germline V gives CDR1 MNHNY, CDR2 SVGAGI (reference sequence). There are 13 residues in the CDR3. This CDR3 reads CASVISSGAEAFF. In DNA, the CDR3 is TGTGCCAGCGTTATCTCGTCAGGGGCTGAAGCTTTCTTT.

J is TRBJ2-2 and V is TRBV12-3 or TRBV12-4; unclear D gene. CDR3 length: 15 amino acids. V lost 5 bases, J lost 1 base, and 11 bases lay in between. The CDR3 DNA sequence: TGTGCCAGCAGTCCCCTGGCTTGGAACACCGGGGAGCTGTTTTTT. Its translation: CASSPLAWNTGELFF.

This clonotype was detected only a few times. The CDR3 spells CACQIGISEAFF. The CDR3 DNA follows: TGTGCCTGCCAGATAGGGATCTCTGAAGCTTTCTTT. This chain uses TRBV30 with TRBJ1-1; D is unresolved. Germline-derived CDR1 and CDR2 are GTSNPN and SVGIG (reference sequence). The CDR3 sequence is 12 residues long. Trimming cost V 6 bases and J 6 bases, with 14 bases left between them.

In its sample, this clonotype was seen many times. J is TRBJ2-5 and V is TRBV20-1, with no clear D. Germline CDR1 and CDR2: DFQATT and SNEGSKA (reference sequence). Trimming took off 7 bases at V and 0 bases at J, with 12 bases between the two ends. The CDR3 spans 13 residues. CDR3 nucleotides: TGCAGTGGGTTTAGGGATTACCAAGAGACCCAGTACTTC. Protein sequence: CSGFRDYQETQYF.

This clonotype was seen many times. The chain links TRBV5-6 to TRBJ1-2, with TRBD1 as a possible D gene (6 bases). V shed 2 bases and J shed 6 bases, with 11 bases lying between them. The germline gives CDR1 SGHDT, CDR2 YYEEEE. This CDR3 contains 13 residues. The CDR3 DNA follows: TGTGCCAGCAGCTTTGCCGGACAGCATGGCTACACCTTC. This codes for CASSFAGQHGYTF.

V and J are TRBV6-1 and TRBJ2-3; the D gene is possibly TRBD2 (6 bases). Trimming took 8 bases from V and 2 from J, leaving 17 bases between them. This CDR3 is 15 amino acids long. Per germline, CDR1 MNHNS and CDR2 SASEGT. The DNA of the CDR3 is TGTGCCAGCTCCTCACGGGGACTGAACACAGATACGCAGTATTTT. Translating it yields CASSSRGLNTDTQYF.

The chain joins TRBV5-1 to TRBJ2-5, with TRBD1 matching 7 bases. V lost 0 bases, J lost 2 bases, and 4 bases stayed unmatched. CDR3 length: 15 residues. CDR1 SGHRS and CDR2 YFSETQ come from the germline V gene. The CDR3 here is CASSLAPGQQETQYF. The CDR3, as DNA: TGCGCCAGCAGCTTGGCCCCGGGACAGCAAGAGACCCAGTACTTC. Together with reference TRBV5-1 and TRBJ2-5, the CDR3 gives the full variable domain: KAGVTQTPRYLIKTRGQQVTLSCSPISGHRSVSWYQQTPGQGLQFLFEYFSETQRNKGNFPGRFSGRQFSNSRSEMNVSTLELGDSALYLCASSLAPGQQETQYFGPGTRLLVL.

Regarding this clonotype: This could be a read error, since a much larger clone is one nucleotide away. The chain couples TRBV20-1 to TRBJ2-6; perhaps TRBD1 as D (6 bases). The ends were cut back, 5 bases at V and 1 base at J, with 12 bases in the middle. Germline loops: CDR1 DFQATT, CDR2 SNEGSKA (reference sequence). There are 15 residues in the CDR3. For the CDR3, the DNA is TGCAGTGCTTCGGGACATTCTTCTGGGGCCAACGTCCTGACTTTC. Protein: CSASGHSSGANVLTF.

This clonotype was seen at least ten times. The chain joins TRBV20-1 to TRBJ2-3, with 7 bases that match TRBD2. The CDR3 contains 15 residues. Germline CDR1 DFQATT, CDR2 SNEGSKA (reference sequence). Trimming cost V 3 bases and J 6 bases; bases outside gene matches: 12. This CDR3 is CSASVVGLPPDTQYF. The CDR3 DNA sequence: TGCAGTGCTAGTGTTGTGGGACTACCCCCCGATACGCAGTATTTT.

This chain joins TRBV25-1 and TRBJ2-3, with 7 bases identical to TRBD2. The CDR3 has 14 residues. From germline, CDR1 is MGHDK and CDR2 SYGVNS. V was clipped by 8 bases and J by 3 bases; unmatched bases: 8. CDR3 DNA: TGTGCCAGCCGTGCCGCGGGAGTAACAGATACGCAGTATTTT. The encoded protein is CASRAAGVTDTQYF.

This clonotype was seen ten or more times. The junction shows a germline mismatch at one end, possibly a read error. V is TRBV7-2 and J is TRBJ2-5; TRBD2 matches 12 bases. In germline, CDR1 is SGHTA, CDR2 FQGNSA. The CDR3 is 14 residues long. CDR3 DNA sequence: TGTGCCAGCAGCTTAGTGGGGACTAGCGGGTTCCCTTCCTTC. This gives the protein CASSLVGTSGFPSF.

Comment on this clonotype: A read error may explain this, as a much larger clone is one base away. J is TRBJ2-7 and V is TRBV9, with 7 bases lining up with TRBD1. Germline V CDR1 and CDR2: SGDLS, YYNGEE. Losses at the gene ends were 7 bases for V and 7 bases for J; bases not matched to a gene: 11. The CDR3 length is 13 residues. In DNA, the CDR3 is TGTGCCAGCGGCTCTACAGGGGAAGGTGAGCAGTACTTC. Protein: CASGSTGEGEQYF.

This clonotype was detected ten times or more. This rearrangement joins TRBV7-9 to TRBJ2-5, with 16 bases lining up with TRBD2. Germline loops: CDR1 SEHNR, CDR2 FQNEAQ (reference sequence). J was trimmed by 4 bases and V by 3 bases; bases with no gene match: 2. CDR3 size: 16 residues. Written as DNA, the CDR3 is TGTGCCAGCAGCTTTGGGACTAGCGGGAGGGTAGAGACCCAGTACTTC. Translated, it gives CASSFGTSGRVETQYF.

This rearrangement joins TRBV11-2 to TRBJ1-1; a possible D gene is TRBD1 (5 bases). Germline CDR1 SGHAT, CDR2 FQNNGV. Trimming cost V 6 bases and J 0 bases, with 11 bases left between them. The length of the CDR3 is 14 residues. The CDR3 DNA follows: TGTGCCAGCAGGACAGCAGGCATGAACACTGAAGCTTTCTTT. Protein product: CASRTAGMNTEAFF.

In its sample, this clonotype was seen many times. The V gene is TRBV7-8, the J gene TRBJ1-1; no reliable D call. Germline V gives CDR1 SGHVS, CDR2 FQNEAQ. Trimming removed 5 bases at V and 1 base at J, with 8 bases between. The CDR3 contains 13 residues. The CDR3 coding sequence is TGTGCCAGCAGCCCTGGACCGAACACTGAAGCTTTCTTT. This codes for CASSPGPNTEAFF.

This clonotype has ten or more counts. The chain joins TRBV25-1 to TRBJ2-7; tentatively, D is TRBD1 (5 bases). V shed 4 bases and J shed 2 bases, with 12 bases lying between them. There are 14 residues in the CDR3. The V gene's germline CDR1 is MGHDK and CDR2 SYGVNS. This CDR3 is CASSVGARPYEQYF. The CDR3 nucleotides read TGTGCCAGCAGTGTTGGGGCCAGACCCTACGAGCAGTACTTC.